This T cell receptor beta chain is drawn from a study of CD8 T cells in ankylosing spondylitis. Study conclusions and caveats: Under 10 highly homologous variants formed a TCR beta motif that appeared characteristic of ankylosing spondylitis blood.

TCRdb itself ran the 5' RACE reads through MiXCR, one entry per CDR3 protein. Of 210,000 or so distinct CDR3 sequences listed, roughly 25% are singletons. Concerning this clonotype: Its antigen is still unknown.

Germline V gives CDR1 DFQATT, CDR2 SNEGSKA (reference sequence). V lost 4 bases and J lost 6; bases outside the gene matches: 18. The CDR3 has 17 amino acids. The gene calls are TRBV20-1 and TRBJ2-7, with TRBD1 identical over 10 bases. Sequencing was performed on blood, either unsorted or a sorted T cell fraction (not recorded which). This TCR came from a male donor with ankylosing spondylitis or in good health (not recorded which). The chain's CDR3 is CSANQPFPGQGTFEQYF. DNA for the CDR3: TGCAGTGCTAACCAACCATTCCCGGGACAGGGGACCTTCGAGCAGTACTTC.